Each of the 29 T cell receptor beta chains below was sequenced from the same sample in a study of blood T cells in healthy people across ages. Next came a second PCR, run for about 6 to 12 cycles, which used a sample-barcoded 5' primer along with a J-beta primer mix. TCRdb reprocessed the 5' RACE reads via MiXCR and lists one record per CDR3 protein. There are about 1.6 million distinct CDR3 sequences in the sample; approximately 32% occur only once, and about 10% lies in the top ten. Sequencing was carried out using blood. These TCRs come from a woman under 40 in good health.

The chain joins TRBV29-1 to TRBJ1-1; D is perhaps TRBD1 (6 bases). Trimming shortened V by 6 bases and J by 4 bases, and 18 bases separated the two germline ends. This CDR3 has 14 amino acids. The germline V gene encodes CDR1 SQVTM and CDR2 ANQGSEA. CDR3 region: CSVVRTESATEAFF. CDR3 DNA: TGCAGCGTAGTCAGGACAGAGAGTGCCACTGAAGCTTTCTTT. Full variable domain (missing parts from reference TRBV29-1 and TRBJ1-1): SAVISQKPSRDICQRGTSLTIQCQVDSQVTMMFWYRQQPGQSLTLIATANQGSEATYESGFVIDKFPISRPNLTFSTLTVSNMSPEDSSIYLCSVVRTESATEAFFGQGTRLTVV.

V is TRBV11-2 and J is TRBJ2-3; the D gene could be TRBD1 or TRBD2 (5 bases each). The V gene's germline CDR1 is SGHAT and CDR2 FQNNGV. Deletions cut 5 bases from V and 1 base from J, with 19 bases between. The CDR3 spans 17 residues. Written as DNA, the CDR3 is TGTGCCAGCAGCAACGGGGTGATTGTGGGGGGCACAGATACGCAGTATTTT. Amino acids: CASSNGVIVGGTDTQYF.

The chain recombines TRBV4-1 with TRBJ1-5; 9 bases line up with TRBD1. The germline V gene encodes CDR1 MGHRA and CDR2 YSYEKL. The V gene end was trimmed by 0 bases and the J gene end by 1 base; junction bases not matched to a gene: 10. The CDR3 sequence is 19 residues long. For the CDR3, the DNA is TGCGCCAGCAGCCAAGATCAAGGACAGGGGCTAGGGAGCAATCAGCCCCAGCATTTT. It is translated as CASSQDQGQGLGSNQPQHF.

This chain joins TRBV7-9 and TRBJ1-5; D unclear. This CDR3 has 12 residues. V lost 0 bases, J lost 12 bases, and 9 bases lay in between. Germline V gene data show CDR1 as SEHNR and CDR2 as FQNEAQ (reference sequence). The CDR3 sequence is CASSLARGGQHF. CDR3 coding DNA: TGTGCCAGCAGCTTAGCCCGGGGAGGCCAGCATTTT. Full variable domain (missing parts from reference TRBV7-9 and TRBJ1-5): DTGVSQNPRHKITKRGQNVTFRCDPISEHNRLYWYRQTLGQGPEFLTYFQNEAQLEKSRLLSDRFSAERPKGSFSTLEIQRTEQGDSAMYLCASSLARGGQHFGDGTRLSIL.

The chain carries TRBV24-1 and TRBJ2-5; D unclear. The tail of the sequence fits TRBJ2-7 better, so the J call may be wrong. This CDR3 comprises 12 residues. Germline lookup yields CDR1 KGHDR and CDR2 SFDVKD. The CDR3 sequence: CATSDVGYEQYF. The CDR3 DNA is TGTGCCACCAGTGATGTCGGCTACGAGCAGTACTTC.

CDR3 in DNA: TGCAGTGCTTTTACCGGGACAGGGGGAAGTTTTCAGCCCCAGCATTTT. Translating it yields CSAFTGTGGSFQPQHF. This chain links TRBV20-1 with TRBJ1-5; 11 bases agree with TRBD1. Germline V gene sequence: CDR1 DFQATT, CDR2 SNEGSKA (reference sequence). Trimming at V came to 5 bases and at J to 6 bases, leaving 12 bases not matched to a gene. The CDR3 is made up of 16 amino acids.

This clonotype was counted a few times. The CDR3 sequence is CAWSHGDSLGYTF. The CDR3 region has the DNA TGTGCCTGGAGTCACGGGGACAGCCTGGGCTACACCTTC. V is TRBV30 and J is TRBJ1-2; the match to TRBD1 covers 7 bases. The trim removed 2 bases at V and 8 bases at J, leaving 8 bases unmatched. Germline V gene lookup returns CDR1 GTSNPN and CDR2 SVGIG (reference sequence). This CDR3 region has 13 residues.

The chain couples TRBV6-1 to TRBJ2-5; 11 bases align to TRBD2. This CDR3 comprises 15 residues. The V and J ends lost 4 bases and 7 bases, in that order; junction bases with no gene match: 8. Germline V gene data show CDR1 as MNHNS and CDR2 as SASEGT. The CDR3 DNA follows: TGTGCCAGCAGTGCGGCGACTAGCGGGGAAGGGACCCAGTACTTC. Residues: CASSAATSGEGTQYF.

In DNA form, the CDR3 reads TGTGCCAGCAGCCAAGACAGCAACAGAGGCTCCTACAATGAGCAGTTCTTC. Translating gives CASSQDSNRGSYNEQFF. The chain joins TRBV14 to TRBJ2-1; D call uncertain. With 0 bases removed from V and 0 bases from J, the gap between germline ends came to 12 bases. In germline, CDR1 is SGHDN, CDR2 FVKESK. CDR3 length: 17 residues. Looking up the rest from reference TRBV14 and TRBJ2-1 gives the full variable domain: EAGVTQFPSHSVIEKGQTVTLRCDPISGHDNLYWYRRVMGKEIKFLLHFVKESKQDESGMPNNRFLAERTGGTYSTLKVQPAELEDSGVYFCASSQDSNRGSYNEQFFGPGTRLTVL.

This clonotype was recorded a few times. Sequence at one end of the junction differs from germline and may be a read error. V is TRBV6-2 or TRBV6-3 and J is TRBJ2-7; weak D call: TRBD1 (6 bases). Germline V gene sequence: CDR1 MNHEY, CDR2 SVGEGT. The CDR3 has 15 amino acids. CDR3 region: CASSYDRDNSGERYF. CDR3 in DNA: TGTGCCAGCAGTTACGACCGGGACAATTCTGGCGAGCGGTACTTC.

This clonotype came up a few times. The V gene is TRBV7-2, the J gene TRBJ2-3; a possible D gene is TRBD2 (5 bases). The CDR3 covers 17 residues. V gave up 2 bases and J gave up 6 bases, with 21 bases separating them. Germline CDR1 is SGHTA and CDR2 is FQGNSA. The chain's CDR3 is CASSLPQLAGSGDTQYF. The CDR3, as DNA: TGTGCCAGCAGCTTACCACAACTCGCGGGCTCTGGCGATACGCAGTATTTT.

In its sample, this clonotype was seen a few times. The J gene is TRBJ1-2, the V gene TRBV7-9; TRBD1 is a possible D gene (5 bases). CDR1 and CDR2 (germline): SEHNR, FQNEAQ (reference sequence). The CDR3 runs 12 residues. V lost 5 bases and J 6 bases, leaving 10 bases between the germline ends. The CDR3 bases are TGTGCCAGCAGCACCTACAGGAATGGCTACACCTTC. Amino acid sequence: CASSTYRNGYTF.

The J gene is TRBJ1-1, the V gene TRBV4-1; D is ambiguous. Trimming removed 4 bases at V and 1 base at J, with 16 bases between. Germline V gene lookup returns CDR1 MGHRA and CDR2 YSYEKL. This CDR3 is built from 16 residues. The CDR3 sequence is CASSRATLVSNTEAFF. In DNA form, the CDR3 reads TGCGCCAGCAGCCGGGCCACTTTGGTGTCGAACACTGAAGCTTTCTTT.

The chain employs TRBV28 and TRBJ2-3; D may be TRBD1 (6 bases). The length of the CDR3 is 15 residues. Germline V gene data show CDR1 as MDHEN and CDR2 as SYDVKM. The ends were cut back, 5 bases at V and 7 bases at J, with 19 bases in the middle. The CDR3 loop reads CASSVTGSGANTQYF. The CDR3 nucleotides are TGTGCCAGCAGTGTGACCGGGTCAGGGGCAAATACGCAGTATTTT.

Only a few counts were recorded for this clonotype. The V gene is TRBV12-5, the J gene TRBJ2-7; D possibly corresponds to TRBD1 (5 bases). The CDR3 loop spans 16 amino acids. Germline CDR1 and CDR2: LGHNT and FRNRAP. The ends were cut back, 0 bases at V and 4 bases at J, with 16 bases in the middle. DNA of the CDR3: TGTGCTAGTGGTTTGGTAAGGGGCCCTGTGTATTACGAGCAGTACTTC. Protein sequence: CASGLVRGPVYYEQYF. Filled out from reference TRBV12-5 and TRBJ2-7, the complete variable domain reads DARVTQTPRHKVTEMGQEVTMRCQPILGHNTVFWYRQTMMQGLELLAYFRNRAPLDDSGMPKDRFSAEMPDATLATLKIQPSEPRDSAVYFCASGLVRGPVYYEQYFGPGTRLTVT.

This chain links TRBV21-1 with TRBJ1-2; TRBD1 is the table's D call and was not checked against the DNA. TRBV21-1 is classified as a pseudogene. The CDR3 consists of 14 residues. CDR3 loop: CASSKVTGFRGYTF. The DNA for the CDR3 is TGTGCCAGCAGCAAAGTGACAGGGTTTAGGGGCTACACCTTC.

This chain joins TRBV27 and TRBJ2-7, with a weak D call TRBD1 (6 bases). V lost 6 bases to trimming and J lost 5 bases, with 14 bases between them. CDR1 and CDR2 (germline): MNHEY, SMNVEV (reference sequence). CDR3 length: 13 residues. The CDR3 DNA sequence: TGTGCCAGCAGCCGACAGGTTTACGACGAGCAGTACTTC. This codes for CASSRQVYDEQYF.

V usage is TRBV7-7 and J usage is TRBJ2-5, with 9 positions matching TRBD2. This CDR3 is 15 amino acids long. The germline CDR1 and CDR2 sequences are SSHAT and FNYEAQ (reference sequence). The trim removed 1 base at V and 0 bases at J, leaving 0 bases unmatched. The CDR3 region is CASSLGGGDQETQYF. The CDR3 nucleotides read TGTGCCAGCAGCTTAGGCGGGGGGGACCAAGAGACCCAGTACTTC.

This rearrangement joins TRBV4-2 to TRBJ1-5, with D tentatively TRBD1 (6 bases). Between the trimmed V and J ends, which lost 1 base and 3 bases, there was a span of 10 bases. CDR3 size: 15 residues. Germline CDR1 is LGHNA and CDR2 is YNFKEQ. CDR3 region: CASSQVGGPNQPQHF. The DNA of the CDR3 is TGTGCCAGCAGCCAAGTTGGGGGGCCCAATCAGCCCCAGCATTTT.

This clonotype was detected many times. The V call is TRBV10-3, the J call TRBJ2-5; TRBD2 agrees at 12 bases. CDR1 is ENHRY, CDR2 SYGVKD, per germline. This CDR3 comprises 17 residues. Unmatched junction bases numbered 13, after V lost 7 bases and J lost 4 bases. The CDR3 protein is CAIKSLSSGGVGETQYF. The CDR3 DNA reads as TGTGCCATCAAATCACTCTCTAGCGGGGGGGTCGGAGAGACCCAGTACTTC.

Here the CDR3 DNA reads TGTGCTAGTGGTTTGGTACTTGGCAGGGATAACTATGGCTACACCTTC. Translated: CASGLVLGRDNYGYTF. This chain joins TRBV12-5 and TRBJ1-2; D is perhaps TRBD1 (5 bases). Per germline, CDR1 LGHNT and CDR2 FRNRAP. The CDR3 consists of 16 residues. V was cut by 0 bases and J by 1 base, with 12 bases left in between.

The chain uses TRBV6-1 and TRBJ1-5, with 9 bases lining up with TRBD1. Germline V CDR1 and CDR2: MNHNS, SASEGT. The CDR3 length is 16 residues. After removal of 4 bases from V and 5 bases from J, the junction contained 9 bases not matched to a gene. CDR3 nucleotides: TGTGCCAGCAGTGTTTATGTACAGGGGGCCGATCAGCCCCAGCATTTT. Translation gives CASSVYVQGADQPQHF.

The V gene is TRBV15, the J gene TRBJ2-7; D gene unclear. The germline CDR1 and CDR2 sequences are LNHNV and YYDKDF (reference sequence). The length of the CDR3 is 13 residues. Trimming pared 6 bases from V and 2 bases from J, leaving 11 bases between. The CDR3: CATSPVKAYEQYF. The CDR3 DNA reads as TGTGCCACCAGTCCGGTAAAGGCCTACGAGCAGTACTTC.

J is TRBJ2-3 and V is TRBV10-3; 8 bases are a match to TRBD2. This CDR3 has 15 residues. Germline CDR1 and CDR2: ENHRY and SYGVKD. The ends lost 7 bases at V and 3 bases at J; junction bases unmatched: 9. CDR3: CAITHGAGGTDTQYF. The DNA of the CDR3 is TGTGCCATCACTCATGGGGCGGGGGGAACAGATACGCAGTATTTT.

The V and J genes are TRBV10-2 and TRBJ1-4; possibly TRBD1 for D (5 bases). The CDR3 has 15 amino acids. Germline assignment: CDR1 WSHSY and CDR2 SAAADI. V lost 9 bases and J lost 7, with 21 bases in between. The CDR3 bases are TGCGCCAGTTCTTCGCCGGGGACCGAACGTGAAAAACTGTTTTTT. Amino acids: CASSSPGTEREKLFF.

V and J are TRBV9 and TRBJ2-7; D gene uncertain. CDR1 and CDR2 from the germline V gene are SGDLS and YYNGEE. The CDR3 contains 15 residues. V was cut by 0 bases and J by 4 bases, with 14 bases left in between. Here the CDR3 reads CASSVALPKTYEQYF. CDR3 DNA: TGTGCCAGCAGCGTAGCGCTACCCAAAACATACGAGCAGTACTTC.

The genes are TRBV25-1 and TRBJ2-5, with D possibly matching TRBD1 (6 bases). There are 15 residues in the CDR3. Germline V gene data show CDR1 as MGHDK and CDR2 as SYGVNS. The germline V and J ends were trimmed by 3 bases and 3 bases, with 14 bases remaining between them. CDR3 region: CASSEAGAAKETQYF. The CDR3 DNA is TGTGCCAGCAGTGAGGCAGGGGCTGCTAAAGAGACCCAGTACTTC.

This CDR3 is CASSHPGLAGEGGELFF. In DNA form, the CDR3 reads TGTGCCAGCAGCCACCCGGGGCTAGCGGGAGAGGGCGGGGAGCTGTTTTTT. This rearrangement joins TRBV7-8 to TRBJ2-2; 10 bases agree with TRBD2. V lost 5 bases and J lost 7; bases outside the gene matches: 13. CDR3 length equals 17 residues. The germline gives CDR1 SGHVS, CDR2 FQNEAQ.

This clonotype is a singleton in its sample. For the CDR3, the DNA is TGTGCCAGCAGTTTGGGGGCCGTTGGGACCACTGAAGCTTTCTTT. This gives the protein CASSLGAVGTTEAFF. The chain employs TRBV12-3 or TRBV12-4 and TRBJ1-1; maybe TRBD1 (6 bases). CDR3 length: 15 residues. V was trimmed by 3 bases and J by 4 bases, leaving 15 bases between them.